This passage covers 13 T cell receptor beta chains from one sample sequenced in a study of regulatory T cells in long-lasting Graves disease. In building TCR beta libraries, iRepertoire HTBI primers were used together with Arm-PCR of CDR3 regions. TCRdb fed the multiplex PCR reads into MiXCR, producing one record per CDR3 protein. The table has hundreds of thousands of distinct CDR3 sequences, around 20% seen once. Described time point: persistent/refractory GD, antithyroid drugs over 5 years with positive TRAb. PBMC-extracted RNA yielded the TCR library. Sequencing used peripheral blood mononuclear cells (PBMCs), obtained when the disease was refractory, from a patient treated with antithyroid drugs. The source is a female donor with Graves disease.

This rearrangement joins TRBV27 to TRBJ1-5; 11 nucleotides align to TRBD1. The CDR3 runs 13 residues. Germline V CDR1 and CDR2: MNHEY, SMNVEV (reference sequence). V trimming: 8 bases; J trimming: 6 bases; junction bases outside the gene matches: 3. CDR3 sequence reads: CASGDRGSQPQHF. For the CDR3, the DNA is TGTGCCAGCGGGGACAGGGGGAGTCAGCCCCAGCATTTT.

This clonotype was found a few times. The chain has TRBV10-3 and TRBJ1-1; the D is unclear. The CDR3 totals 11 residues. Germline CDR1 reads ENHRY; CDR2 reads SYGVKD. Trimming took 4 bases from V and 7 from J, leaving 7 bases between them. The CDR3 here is CAISGLDEAFF. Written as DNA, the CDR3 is TGTGCCATCAGTGGGTTGGATGAAGCTTTCTTT.

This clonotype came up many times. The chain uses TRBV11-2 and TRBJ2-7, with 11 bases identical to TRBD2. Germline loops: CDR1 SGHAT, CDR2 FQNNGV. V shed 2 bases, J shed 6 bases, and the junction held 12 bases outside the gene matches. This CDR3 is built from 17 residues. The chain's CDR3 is CASSLLWGLADIPEQYF. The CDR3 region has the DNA TGTGCCAGCAGCTTACTCTGGGGACTAGCGGATATCCCCGAGCAGTACTTC.

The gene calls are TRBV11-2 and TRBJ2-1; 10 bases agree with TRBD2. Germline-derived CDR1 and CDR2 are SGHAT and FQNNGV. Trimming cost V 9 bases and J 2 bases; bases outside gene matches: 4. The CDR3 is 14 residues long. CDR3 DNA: TGTGCCAGTCGGACTAGCGGACCCTACAATGAGCAGTTCTTC. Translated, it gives CASRTSGPYNEQFF.

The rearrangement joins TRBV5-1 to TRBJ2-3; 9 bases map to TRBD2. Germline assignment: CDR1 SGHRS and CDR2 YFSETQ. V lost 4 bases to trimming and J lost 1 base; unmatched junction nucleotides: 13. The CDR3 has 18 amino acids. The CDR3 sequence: CASSPAGGPYEGTDTQYF. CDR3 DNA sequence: TGCGCCAGCAGCCCGGCGGGAGGGCCATATGAGGGCACAGATACGCAGTATTTT.

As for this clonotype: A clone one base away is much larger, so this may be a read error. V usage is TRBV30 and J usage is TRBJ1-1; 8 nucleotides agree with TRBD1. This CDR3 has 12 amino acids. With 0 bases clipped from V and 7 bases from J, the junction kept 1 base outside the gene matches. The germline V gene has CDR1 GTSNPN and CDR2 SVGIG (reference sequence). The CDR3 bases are TGTGCCTGGAGTGTTGGGACAGGTGAAGCTTTCTTT. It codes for CAWSVGTGEAFF. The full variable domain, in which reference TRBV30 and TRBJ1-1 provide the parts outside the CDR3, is SQTIHQWPATLVQPVGSPLSLECTVEGTSNPNLYWYRQAAGRGLQLLFYSVGIGQISSEVPQNLSASRPQDRQFILSSKKLLLSDSGFYLCAWSVGTGEAFFGQGTRLTVV.

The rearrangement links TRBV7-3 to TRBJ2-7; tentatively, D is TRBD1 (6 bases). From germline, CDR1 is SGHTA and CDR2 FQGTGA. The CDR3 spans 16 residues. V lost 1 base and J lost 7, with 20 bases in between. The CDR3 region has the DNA TGTGCCAGCAGCTTAATTCCCCGGACAGACCTACGAGAGCAGTACTTC. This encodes CASSLIPRTDLREQYF.

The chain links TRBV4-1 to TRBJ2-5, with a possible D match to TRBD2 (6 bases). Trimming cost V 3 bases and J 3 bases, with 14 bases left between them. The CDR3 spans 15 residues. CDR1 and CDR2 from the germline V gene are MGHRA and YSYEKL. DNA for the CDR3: TGCGCCAGCAGCCACCTAGCGAGGGGAGAAGAGACCCAGTACTTC. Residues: CASSHLARGEETQYF.

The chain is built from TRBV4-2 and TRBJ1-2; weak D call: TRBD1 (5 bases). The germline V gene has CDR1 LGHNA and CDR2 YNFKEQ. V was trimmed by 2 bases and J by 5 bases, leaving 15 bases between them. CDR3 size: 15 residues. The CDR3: CASSQPREGVYGYTF. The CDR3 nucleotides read TGTGCCAGCAGCCAACCTAGGGAAGGGGTTTATGGCTACACCTTC.

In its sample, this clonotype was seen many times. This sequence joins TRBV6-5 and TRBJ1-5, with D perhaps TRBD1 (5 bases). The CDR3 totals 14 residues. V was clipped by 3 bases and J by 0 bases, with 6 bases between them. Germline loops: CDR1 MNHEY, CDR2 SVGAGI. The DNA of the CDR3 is TGTGCCAGCAGTTATGGGGGTAGCAATCAGCCCCAGCATTTT. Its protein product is CASSYGGSNQPQHF.

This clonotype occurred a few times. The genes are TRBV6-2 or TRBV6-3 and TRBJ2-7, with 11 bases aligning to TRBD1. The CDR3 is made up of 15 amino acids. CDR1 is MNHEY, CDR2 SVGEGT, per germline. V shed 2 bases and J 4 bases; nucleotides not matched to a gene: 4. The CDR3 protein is CASSYGWDRGYEQYF. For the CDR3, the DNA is TGTGCCAGCAGTTACGGTTGGGACAGGGGGTACGAGCAGTACTTC.

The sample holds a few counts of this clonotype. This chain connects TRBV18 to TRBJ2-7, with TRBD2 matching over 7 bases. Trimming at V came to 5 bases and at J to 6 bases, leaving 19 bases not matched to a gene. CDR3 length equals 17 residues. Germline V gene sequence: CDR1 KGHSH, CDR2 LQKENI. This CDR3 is CASSNKPGSGKKPEQYF. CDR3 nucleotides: TGTGCCAGCTCAAACAAGCCCGGGAGCGGGAAGAAGCCCGAGCAGTACTTC. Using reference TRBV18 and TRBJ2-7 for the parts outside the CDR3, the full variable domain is NAGVMQNPRHLVRRRGQEARLRCSPMKGHSHVYWYRQLPEEGLKFMVYLQKENIIDESGMPKERFSAEFPKEGPSILRIQQVVRGDSAAYFCASSNKPGSGKKPEQYFGPGTRLTVT.

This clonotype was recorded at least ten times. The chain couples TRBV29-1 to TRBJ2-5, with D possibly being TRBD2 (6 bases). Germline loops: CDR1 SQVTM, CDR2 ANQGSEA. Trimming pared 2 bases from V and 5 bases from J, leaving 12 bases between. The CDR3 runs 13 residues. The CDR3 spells CSVESLGRETQYF. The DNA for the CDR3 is TGCAGCGTTGAATCCCTAGGGAGGGAGACCCAGTACTTC.